Shown below are 10 T cell receptor beta chains from a single sample sequenced in a study of OX40 agonist ivuxolimab in advanced cancers. Only in-frame clones appear in the TCRdb table, and some are missing; sequencing was by immunoSEQ multiplex PCR. This sample has some 40,000 clones; approximately 84% occur once, and the top ten carry roughly a sixth. The specimen comprised CD4+ or CD8+ T cells sorted from blood, sampled in a trial of the OX40 agonist ivuxolimab. Every receptor here comes from an adult with an advanced solid tumor such as melanoma, head and neck, liver or kidney cancer.

In its sample, this clone was seen once. The gene calls are TRBV7-2 and TRBJ2-1, with TRBD2 as a possible D gene (6 bases). This CDR3 has 14 residues. The germline CDR1 and CDR2 sequences are SGHTA and FQGNSA. The V end lost 3 bases, the J end lost 2 bases, and 8 bases lay between the germline ends. The CDR3 here is CASSFGGTYNEQFF. The CDR3 DNA reads as TGTGCCAGCAGCTTTGGAGGGACCTACAATGAGCAGTTCTTC.

The CDR3 here is CATCPGSTDTQYF. CDR3 bases: TGTGCCACGTGCCCCGGTTCTACAGATACGCAGTATTTT. This chain connects TRBV27 to TRBJ2-3; D unresolved. The CDR3 has 13 amino acids. Germline V gene sequence: CDR1 MNHEY, CDR2 SMNVEV (reference sequence). V lost 10 bases and J 3 bases, leaving 14 bases between the germline ends.

This clone came up a few times. CDR3 region: CASNRHTEAFF. CDR3 sequence (DNA): TGTGCCAGCAATAGGCACACTGAAGCTTTCTTT. The chain uses TRBV7-9 and TRBJ1-1; D ambiguous. The germline CDR1 and CDR2 sequences are SEHNR and FQNEAQ (reference sequence). Trimming took 7 bases from V and 3 from J, leaving 6 bases between them. The CDR3 length is 11 residues.

J is TRBJ2-5 and V is TRBV7-9; D might be TRBD2 (7 bases). The DNA matches TRBJ2-7 better at its end, which makes the J call doubtful. CDR1 and CDR2 (germline): SEHNR, FQNEAQ (reference sequence). The CDR3 is 16 amino acids. CDR3 DNA: TGTGCCAGCAGCTTAGATGAGGGGGGGCCTTACTACGAGCAGTACTTC. The encoded protein is CASSLDEGGPYYEQYF.

The chain links TRBV4-3 to TRBJ1-6; 7 bases map to TRBD1. Germline values: CDR1 LGHNA, CDR2 YSLEER. The CDR3 sequence is 14 residues long. V lost 4 bases to trimming and J lost 7 bases; unmatched junction nucleotides: 4. As DNA, the CDR3 is TGCGCCAGCAGCCCGGGACAGTTAAATTCACCCCTCCACTTT. This translates into CASSPGQLNSPLHF.

The chain combines TRBV6-6 with TRBJ1-2; D perhaps matches TRBD1 (6 bases). The CDR3 totals 13 residues. The ends were cut back, 2 bases at V and 5 bases at J, with 9 bases in the middle. Germline V CDR1 and CDR2: MNHNY, SVGAGI (reference sequence). CDR3 residues: CASSYSQGYGYTF. The CDR3 DNA reads as TGTGCCAGCAGTTACAGCCAGGGGTATGGCTACACCTTC.

This clone was seen just once. CDR3 DNA: TGTGCACTGGAGGTTTTGGGCGCAGATACGCAGTATTTT. As protein: CALEVLGADTQYF. This chain links TRBV30 with TRBJ2-3, with D maybe TRBD2 (5 bases). CDR1 and CDR2 (germline): GTSNPN, SVGIG (reference sequence). The CDR3 totals 13 residues.

This clone was detected only once. This specimen includes other DNA sequences encoding the same CDR3. J is TRBJ1-1 and V is TRBV7-3; 9 nucleotides line up with TRBD1. The CDR3 has 14 amino acids. Germline V lookup: CDR1 SGHTA, CDR2 FQGTGA. With V trimmed by 1 base and J by 4 bases, 1 base remained unmatched. CDR3 nucleotides: TGTGCCAGCAGCTTAAGACAGGGGGGCACTGAAGCTTTCTTT. Amino acid sequence: CASSLRQGGTEAFF.

This clone was counted between two and nine times. At the DNA level, this CDR3 is encoded by other sequences in the same sample as well. The chain links TRBV7-9 to TRBJ1-2; 7 nucleotides agree with TRBD1. This CDR3 has 15 residues. V trimming: 1 base; J trimming: 1 base; junction bases outside the gene matches: 3. Germline assignment: CDR1 SEHNR and CDR2 FQNEAQ (reference sequence). In nucleotides, the CDR3 is TGTGCCAGCAGCTTAGAAGGGACAGATAACTATGGCTACACCTTC. This codes for CASSLEGTDNYGYTF. The entire variable domain, with the rest obtained from reference TRBV7-9 and TRBJ1-2, is as follows: DTGVSQNPRHKITKRGQNVTFRCDPISEHNRLYWYRQTLGQGPEFLTYFQNEAQLEKSRLLSDRFSAERPKGSFSTLEIQRTEQGDSAMYLCASSLEGTDNYGYTFGSGTRLTVV.

This clone was counted a few times. The chain has TRBV5-4 and TRBJ2-5, with D perhaps matching TRBD2 (5 bases). Trimming cost V 0 bases and J 0 bases, with 15 bases left between them. CDR1 SGHNT and CDR2 YYREEE come from the germline V gene (reference sequence). CDR3 length: 17 amino acids. CDR3 DNA: TGTGCCAGCAGCTTGGTCCGTTCGCGGGTGTACCAAGAGACCCAGTACTTC. Residues: CASSLVRSRVYQETQYF. Variable domain in full (rest from reference TRBV5-4 and TRBJ2-5): ETGVTQSPTHLIKTRGQQVTLRCSSQSGHNTVSWYQQALGQGPQFIFQYYREEENGRGNFPPRFSGLQFPNYSSELNVNALELDDSALYLCASSLVRSRVYQETQYFGPGTRLLVL.